This TCR beta chain was obtained from a study of T cell repertoires in cytomegalovirus infection. Overall study context: TCR beta signatures that were public indicated CMV infection and matching HLA type.

This clonotype occurred a few times. As yet, its antigen is unknown. TCRdb re-analysed the reads in MiXCR, keeping a single row per CDR3 protein. The table includes some 350,000 distinct CDR3 sequences, approximately 32% detected once. The germline V and J ends were trimmed by 11 bases and 2 bases, with 13 bases remaining between them. This CDR3 has 13 residues. Germline CDR1 SGHVS, CDR2 FNYEAQ. This TCR derives from a human donor in good health (CMV status not recorded). Some clones in this sample may be carry-over from other donors' samples. The rearrangement uses TRBV7-6 and TRBJ2-1; TRBD2 might be the D (5 bases). The source was cultured PBMCs, collected from culture after CMV antigen stimulation. The CDR3 nucleotides read TGTGCCTCAACGGGATTCGCCTACAATGAGCAGTTCTTC. It yields the protein CASTGFAYNEQFF. The variable domain in full, completed from reference TRBV7-6 and TRBJ2-1, reads GAGVSQSPRYKVTKRGQDVALRCDPISGHVSLYWYRQALGQGPEFLTYFNYEAQQDKSGLPNDRFSAERPEGSISTLTIQRTEQRDSAMYRCASTGFAYNEQFFGPGTRLTVL.